These 12 T cell receptor beta chains came from one sample sequenced in a study of blood T cell repertoires in COVID-19. Profiling relied on immunoSEQ multiplex PCR, and the TCRdb table lists in-frame clones only, not all of them. The sample yields hundreds of thousands of clones, approximately 84% seen once. The specimen sequenced was PBMCs or T cells enriched from blood (not recorded which). The receptors were gathered from a woman in her thirties or forties with acute COVID-19.

This clone is a singleton in its sample. The rearrangement links TRBV29-1 to TRBJ2-1; 11 bases align to TRBD2. J was trimmed by 4 bases and V by 4 bases; bases with no gene match: 6. The CDR3 totals 15 residues. The germline CDR1 and CDR2 sequences are SQVTM and ANQGSEA. CDR3 sequence reads: CSVGGRTSGYNEQFF. DNA of the CDR3: TGCAGCGTTGGGGGGAGGACTAGCGGGTACAATGAGCAGTTCTTC.

As to this clone: At one boundary the junction diverges from the germline segment, which might be a read error. The chain recombines TRBV11-2 with TRBJ2-3, with a weak D call TRBD1 (6 bases). Per the germline V gene, CDR1 is SGHAT and CDR2 is FQNNGV. The CDR3 covers 13 residues. The DNA for the CDR3 is TGTGCCAGCAGCTTAGGGGACACAAATACGCAGTATTTT. Protein: CASSLGDTNTQYF.

This clone was observed a few times. This chain uses TRBV30 with TRBJ2-5, with TRBD2 identical over 13 bases. The CDR3 spans 14 residues. Germline V gives CDR1 GTSNPN, CDR2 SVGIG (reference sequence). The trim removed 3 bases at V and 4 bases at J, leaving 2 bases unmatched. The CDR3 nucleotides are TGTGCCTGGAGCAGGACTAGCGGGAGAGAGACCCAGTACTTC. This translates into CAWSRTSGRETQYF.

This clone was seen once. In DNA form, the CDR3 reads TGTGCCGTCGGCTCCTATAATTCACCCCTCCACTTT. This gives the protein CAVGSYNSPLHF. V is TRBV19 and J is TRBJ1-6; D unclear. This CDR3 has 12 amino acids. V lost 11 bases, J lost 0 bases, and 5 bases lay in between. CDR1 and CDR2 from the germline V gene are LNHDA and SQIVND (reference sequence).

This clone was seen only once. The CDR3: CASSQKPGGWDYGYTF. Written as DNA, the CDR3 is TGCGCCAGCAGTCAAAAACCGGGGGGTTGGGACTATGGCTACACCTTC. The rearrangement uses TRBV5-1 and TRBJ1-2; TRBD1 might be the D (5 bases). CDR1 and CDR2 (germline): SGHRS, YFSETQ. V lost 5 bases to trimming and J lost 3 bases, with 20 bases between them. CDR3 length: 16 amino acids.

This rearrangement joins TRBV7-9 to TRBJ1-2, with TRBD1 matching over 9 bases. The junction had 9 bases not matched to a gene; V was cut back by 5 bases and J by 5 bases. The CDR3 spans 15 residues. Germline lookup yields CDR1 SEHNR and CDR2 FQNEAQ (reference sequence). CDR3 in DNA: TGTGCCAGCAGCGGGAAAGGGACAGGGCTTTATGGCTACACCTTC. Protein sequence: CASSGKGTGLYGYTF.

This chain joins TRBV6-1 and TRBJ1-3, with a tentative D call TRBD1 (6 bases). The CDR3 is 16 residues long. The germline V gene has CDR1 MNHNS and CDR2 SASEGT. Between the trimmed V and J ends, which lost 1 base and 0 bases, there was a span of 10 bases. This CDR3 reads CASSEELTGSGNTIYF. The CDR3 DNA sequence: TGTGCCAGCAGTGAAGAGTTGACAGGCTCTGGAAACACCATATATTTT.

This clone was detected only a few times. CDR3 coding DNA: TGTGCCAGCAGCTTTGACAGGGGGGGGACAGATACGCAGTATTTT. Translated, it gives CASSFDRGGTDTQYF. The chain recombines TRBV27 with TRBJ2-3; TRBD1 agrees at 9 bases. Germline CDR1 MNHEY, CDR2 SMNVEV (reference sequence). The CDR3 contains 15 residues. Germline trimming cut 6 bases from V and 3 bases from J; bases unmatched to any gene: 7.

This clone has only one observation. The CDR3 protein is CASSPREAQETQYF. The CDR3 DNA sequence: TGTGCCAGCAGCCCCCGGGAGGCCCAAGAGACCCAGTACTTC. The chain links TRBV3-1 (or the pseudogene TRBV3-2) to TRBJ2-5; 7 bases match TRBD2. V lost 4 bases, J lost 1 base, and 3 bases stayed unmatched. Per germline, CDR1 LGHDT and CDR2 YNNKEL (reference sequence). The CDR3 contains 14 residues.

This chain links TRBV7-6 with TRBJ2-7; D is unresolved. Trimming shortened V by 1 base and J by 3 bases, and 7 bases separated the two germline ends. Germline CDR1 reads SGHVS; CDR2 reads FNYEAQ. The CDR3 totals 13 residues. The CDR3 protein is CASSLGPSYEQYF. CDR3 bases: TGTGCCAGCAGCTTAGGTCCCAGCTACGAGCAGTACTTC.

The chain uses TRBV11-1 and TRBJ2-2; TRBD2 matches at 7 bases. The V gene end was trimmed by 1 base and the J gene end by 4 bases; junction bases not matched to a gene: 6. Per the germline V gene, CDR1 is SGHAT and CDR2 is FQDESV (reference sequence). The CDR3 totals 16 residues. DNA for the CDR3: TGTGCCAGCAGCTTAGGACTAGCTTGGGGCACCGGGGAGCTGTTTTTT. This encodes CASSLGLAWGTGELFF.

The V gene is TRBV10-2, the J gene TRBJ2-5; TRBD2 is a possible D gene (6 bases). Between the trimmed V and J ends, which lost 8 bases and 4 bases, there was a span of 14 bases. CDR1 WSHSY and CDR2 SAAADI come from the germline V gene. This CDR3 has 13 residues. This chain's CDR3 is CASSSGEGETQYF. CDR3 DNA: TGCGCCAGCTCGTCGGGAGAGGGAGAGACCCAGTACTTC.